These 12 T cell receptor beta chains originate from one sample sequenced in a study of vaccination effects on CD4 cells after COVID-19. Measured with immunoSEQ multiplex PCR; TCRdb has only the in-frame clones, and not every one. Altogether approximately 30,000 clones are present, over 60% being singletons, with the ten largest covering around 9%. For these receptors, no antigen is known. Sequencing followed a ViraFEST assay step that expanded antigen-specific CD4+ T cells with viral peptide pools. It was after approximately 11 days of culture that CD4+ T cells were isolated. Participants got two doses of BNT162b2 or mRNA-1273 vaccine. Sequences were derived from CD4+ T cells from PBMCs cultured with SARS-CoV-2 spike peptides, sampled after COVID-19 vaccination. These receptors came from a human donor who received a COVID-19 vaccine.

Details on this clone: An end of the junction does not agree with germline; a read error may underlie this. This chain links TRBV4-1 with TRBJ1-1; D is uncertain. The CDR3 is 20 amino acids. The germline V gene has CDR1 MGHRA and CDR2 YSYEKL. The CDR3 DNA sequence: TGCGCCAGCAGCCAACTTAGCGGCAAGAGGACCGGCCGTAACACTACTGGAGCTTTCTTT. It specifies CASSQLSGKRTGRNTTGAFF.

The chain is built from TRBV5-1 and TRBJ1-3; D is unclear. Germline values: CDR1 SGHRS, CDR2 YFSETQ. This CDR3 is built from 14 residues. Trimming took 4 bases from V and 2 from J, leaving 10 bases between them. CDR3 DNA: TGCGCCAGCAGCCCAGAACTCCCTGGAAACACCATATATTTT. Its translation is CASSPELPGNTIYF.

The CDR3 here is CATSRDEGVEAFF. The CDR3 bases are TGTGCCACCAGCAGAGATGAAGGGGTTGAAGCTTTCTTT. The chain combines TRBV15 with TRBJ1-1; the D gene is possibly TRBD1 (5 bases). The germline V gene has CDR1 LNHNV and CDR2 YYDKDF (reference sequence). V dropped 0 bases and J dropped 7 bases, with 9 bases sitting between them. CDR3 length: 13 amino acids.

The CDR3 loop is CASSQPTGHSYEQYF. The CDR3 DNA is TGCGCCAGCAGCCAACCGACAGGGCACTCCTACGAGCAGTACTTC. The J gene is TRBJ2-7, the V gene TRBV23-1; 7 bases fit TRBD1. TRBV23-1 falls under the ORF class, with uncertain function. CDR3 size: 15 residues. V trimming: 6 bases; J trimming: 0 bases; junction bases outside the gene matches: 8.

The chain joins TRBV7-9 to TRBJ2-7; tentatively, D is TRBD2 (6 bases). The V and J ends lost 7 bases and 3 bases respectively, with 16 bases between them. The V gene's germline CDR1 is SEHNR and CDR2 FQNEAQ (reference sequence). This CDR3 has 14 amino acids. The CDR3: CASTEGREIYEQYF. The CDR3 DNA reads TGTGCCAGCACCGAGGGCCGGGAGATCTACGAGCAGTACTTC.

The gene calls are TRBV6-5 and TRBJ2-3; 8 bases match TRBD1. V was pared by 8 bases and J by 8 bases, with 12 bases of the junction left unmatched. The CDR3 spans 14 residues. Germline V CDR1 and CDR2: MNHEY, SVGAGI. As DNA, the CDR3 is TGTGCCAGCGGACGGACAGGGTATCTACTTACGCAGTATTTT. Translation: CASGRTGYLLTQYF.

The chain couples TRBV27 to TRBJ2-3; D is possibly TRBD1 or TRBD2 (6 bases each). Germline loops: CDR1 MNHEY, CDR2 SMNVEV (reference sequence). V was clipped by 3 bases and J by 1 base, with 14 bases between them. This CDR3 has 16 residues. The chain's CDR3 is CASSLLGGSGTDTQYF. The CDR3 nucleotides read TGTGCCAGCAGTTTGTTGGGGGGCTCGGGCACAGATACGCAGTATTTT.

The chain combines TRBV7-9 with TRBJ2-2; D gene ambiguous. CDR3 size: 13 residues. CDR1 SEHNR and CDR2 FQNEAQ come from the germline V gene (reference sequence). Between the trimmed V and J ends, which lost 2 bases and 8 bases, there was a span of 9 bases. CDR3 sequence reads: CASSLPLGGELFF. CDR3 DNA: TGTGCCAGCAGCTTACCGTTAGGGGGGGAGCTGTTTTTT.

The chain carries TRBV13 and TRBJ1-4, with D possibly TRBD1 on 6 matching bases. Germline V gene sequence: CDR1 PRHDT, CDR2 FYEKMQ (reference sequence). The germline V and J ends were trimmed by 8 bases and 12 bases, with 22 bases remaining between them. The CDR3 length is 14 residues. The CDR3: CASLSGGPRSELFF. DNA of the CDR3: TGTGCCAGCCTAAGCGGGGGCCCCCGTTCGGAACTGTTTTTT.

This rearrangement joins TRBV5-4 to TRBJ1-1; D ambiguous. This CDR3 comprises 9 residues. The germline V gene has CDR1 SGHNT and CDR2 YYREEE (reference sequence). Trimming took off 5 bases at V and 6 bases at J, with 2 bases between the two ends. In DNA, the CDR3 is TGTGCCAGCAGAGCTGAAGCTTTCTTT. As protein: CASRAEAFF.

This clone was found once. The chain joins TRBV25-1 to TRBJ1-6; 7 bases match TRBD1. The V segment lost 7 bases and the J segment 6 bases; nucleotides outside the gene matches: 3. Germline assignment: CDR1 MGHDK and CDR2 SYGVNS. CDR3 length: 13 amino acids. CDR3 bases: TGTGCCAGCAAGACAGGGTTTAATTCACCCCTCCACTTT. It encodes CASKTGFNSPLHF.

This clone was observed a handful of times. This rearrangement joins TRBV5-4 to TRBJ2-7; a possible D gene is TRBD2 (7 bases). CDR3 length: 13 residues. CDR1 is SGHNT and CDR2 is YYREEE in the germline V gene (reference sequence). V was shortened by 1 base and J by 5 bases, with 10 bases between the two germline ends. Here the CDR3 DNA reads TGTGCCAGCAGCTTGCGGGGGGCCGACGAGCAGTACTTC. Amino acids: CASSLRGADEQYF.